One and the same sample provided the 28 T cell receptor beta chains below, sequenced in a study of a mutant IDH1 vaccine in newly diagnosed glioma. Time point in this sample: week 23, last vaccination. Doses comprised 300 ug of mutant IDH1 20-mer peptide each, plus topical imiquimod. Their recognized antigens are unknown. Using immunoSEQ multiplex PCR, the repertoire was profiled, and TCRdb retains in-frame clones only, with some absent. The repertoire holds tens of thousands of clones, with approximately 80% as singletons. The sequenced sample was PBMCs, obtained from a glioma patient whose treatment included an IDH1 peptide vaccine. All receptors come from a man aged 18 to 35 with glioma.

The rearrangement uses TRBV7-9 and TRBJ2-7; 8 bases are shared with TRBD1. The CDR3 runs 14 residues. Germline CDR1 SEHNR, CDR2 FQNEAQ (reference sequence). J was trimmed by 3 bases and V by 6 bases; bases with no gene match: 7. CDR3 in amino acids: CASSSPGTGYEQYF. CDR3 DNA sequence: TGTGCCAGCAGTTCTCCCGGGACAGGCTACGAGCAGTACTTC.

The genes are TRBV9 and TRBJ2-2, with D unresolved. Trimming pared 4 bases from V and 4 bases from J, leaving 5 bases between. The CDR3 runs to 12 residues. CDR1 SGDLS and CDR2 YYNGEE come from the germline V gene. The CDR3 loop is CASSPSTGELFF. The DNA for the CDR3 is TGTGCCAGCAGCCCCAGCACCGGGGAGCTGTTTTTT.

The CDR3 DNA reads TGTGCCAGCAGTGGAGGTTGGGGCAATCAGCCCCAGCATTTT. This encodes CASSGGWGNQPQHF. The V gene is TRBV25-1, the J gene TRBJ1-5; D gene uncertain. The CDR3 extends over 14 amino acids. V gave up 4 bases and J gave up 2 bases, with 9 bases separating them. Per the germline V gene, CDR1 is MGHDK and CDR2 is SYGVNS.

The chain has TRBV7-9 and TRBJ2-7; possible D gene TRBD1, 9 bases. CDR1 is SEHNR, CDR2 FQNEAQ, per germline (reference sequence). This CDR3 has 13 residues. V was cut by 2 bases and J by 13 bases, with 18 bases left in between. CDR3 DNA: TGTGCCAGCAGCTTAAGCGTAGCGGGACAGGGCTACTTC. This codes for CASSLSVAGQGYF.

The chain recombines TRBV4-3 with TRBJ1-2; 9 positions match TRBD1. CDR3 size: 14 residues. Losses at the gene ends were 3 bases for V and 7 bases for J; bases not matched to a gene: 6. The germline V gene encodes CDR1 LGHNA and CDR2 YSLEER. The CDR3 nucleotides read TGCGCCAGCAGCCAGCAGGGACAGGGCTTTGGCTACACCTTC. Its protein product is CASSQQGQGFGYTF.

The chain combines TRBV6-1 with TRBJ2-7; D might be TRBD2 (5 bases). This CDR3 is 15 amino acids long. The V gene lost 2 bases and the J gene lost 3 bases, with 14 bases spanning the gap. CDR1 and CDR2 (germline): MNHNS, SASEGT. CDR3 amino acids: CASSEISGESYEQYF. The CDR3, as DNA: TGTGCCAGCAGTGAAATTTCCGGGGAAAGCTACGAGCAGTACTTC.

V gene TRBV5-1 combines with J gene TRBJ2-3, with D unclear. V lost 0 bases, J lost 1 base, and 12 bases lay in between. This CDR3 spans 16 amino acids. CDR1 and CDR2 (germline): SGHRS, YFSETQ. CDR3 amino acids: CASSLVGSGGTDTQYF. The CDR3, as DNA: TGCGCCAGCAGCTTGGTGGGGTCTGGGGGCACAGATACGCAGTATTTT.

The chain combines TRBV28 with TRBJ1-4; D perhaps matches TRBD1 (6 bases). Germline lookup yields CDR1 MDHEN and CDR2 SYDVKM. V lost 6 bases and J lost 4, with 18 bases in between. The CDR3 totals 16 residues. CDR3 region: CASRIWTELNNEKLFF. CDR3 DNA sequence: TGTGCCAGCAGAATTTGGACAGAGCTTAATAATGAAAAACTGTTTTTT.

J is TRBJ2-7 and V is TRBV6-5; perhaps TRBD1 as D (6 bases). CDR3 length equals 14 residues. V was cut by 0 bases and J by 2 bases, with 8 bases left in between. CDR1 MNHEY and CDR2 SVGAGI come from the germline V gene. The CDR3 DNA follows: TGTGCCAGCAGTTACTCGAACAGGGCCTACGAGCAGTACTTC. It codes for CASSYSNRAYEQYF.

As regards this clone: Other DNA sequences in the same sample also yield this CDR3. The chain is built from TRBV7-2 and TRBJ1-5, with a tentative D call TRBD1 (6 bases). Germline V gives CDR1 SGHTA, CDR2 FQGNSA. CDR3 size: 15 residues. Trimming stripped 2 bases from V and 1 base from J, with 9 bases between. CDR3 nucleotide sequence: TGTGCCAGCAGCTTAACAGGACAGAGCAATCAGCCCCAGCATTTT. This encodes CASSLTGQSNQPQHF. Variable domain in full (rest from reference TRBV7-2 and TRBJ1-5): GAGVSQSPSNKVTEKGKDVELRCDPISGHTALYWYRQSLGQGLEFLIYFQGNSAPDKSGLPSDRFSAERTGGSVSTLTIQRTQQEDSAVYLCASSLTGQSNQPQHFGDGTRLSIL.

This clone appeared a few times. This sequence joins TRBV7-2 and TRBJ1-2; D may be TRBD1 (6 bases). From germline, CDR1 is SGHTA and CDR2 FQGNSA. The V end lost 5 bases, the J end lost 4 bases, and 17 bases lay between the germline ends. The CDR3 consists of 15 residues. The CDR3 reads CASSQVGAQLYGYTF. As DNA, the CDR3 is TGTGCCAGCAGCCAGGTGGGGGCACAACTCTATGGCTACACCTTC.

The rearrangement uses TRBV6-5 and TRBJ2-7; possible D gene TRBD2, 6 bases. Looked up from germline, CDR1 is MNHEY and CDR2 is SVGAGI. There are 14 residues in the CDR3. Trimming took 7 bases from V and 2 from J, leaving 15 bases between them. The CDR3 protein is CASTPRRGTYEQYF. CDR3 in DNA: TGTGCCAGCACCCCCCGGAGGGGAACCTACGAGCAGTACTTC.

The genes are TRBV28 and TRBJ2-3, with 11 positions matching TRBD1. The trim removed 2 bases at V and 2 bases at J, leaving 3 bases unmatched. This CDR3 spans 16 amino acids. In germline, CDR1 is MDHEN, CDR2 SYDVKM. CDR3 bases: TGTGCCAGCAGTTTAGGACAGGGGGCTCCCACAGATACGCAGTATTTT. Its protein product is CASSLGQGAPTDTQYF.

This chain uses TRBV5-1 with TRBJ1-5; D not resolved. Looked up from germline, CDR1 is SGHRS and CDR2 is YFSETQ. The CDR3 sequence is 14 residues long. Trimming stripped 0 bases from V and 3 bases from J, with 7 bases between. For the CDR3, the DNA is TGCGCCAGCAGCTTGGACGGAAACAATCAGCCCCAGCATTTT. Translated, it gives CASSLDGNNQPQHF.

The rearrangement joins TRBV19 to TRBJ1-5, with 9 bases aligning to TRBD1. This CDR3 has 16 residues. CDR1 is LNHDA, CDR2 SQIVND, per germline (reference sequence). The ends lost 6 bases at V and 0 bases at J; junction bases unmatched: 6. CDR3 DNA: TGTGCCAGTAGAGCTACAGGGGGCTCTAGCAATCAGCCCCAGCATTTT. Translation: CASRATGGSSNQPQHF.

The gene calls are TRBV5-1 and TRBJ1-3; D ambiguous. Germline CDR1 SGHRS, CDR2 YFSETQ. CDR3 length equals 17 residues. Trimming removed 1 base at V and 0 bases at J, with 14 bases between. CDR3: CASSLSPSGSSGNTIYF. CDR3 in DNA: TGCGCCAGCAGCTTGAGTCCATCAGGAAGCTCTGGAAACACCATATATTTT. Drawing the rest from reference TRBV5-1 and TRBJ1-3, the complete variable domain is KAGVTQTPRYLIKTRGQQVTLSCSPISGHRSVSWYQQTPGQGLQFLFEYFSETQRNKGNFPGRFSGRQFSNSRSEMNVSTLELGDSALYLCASSLSPSGSSGNTIYFGEGSWLTVV.

V usage is TRBV4-1 and J usage is TRBJ1-2; the D is unclear. The V and J ends lost 4 bases and 0 bases respectively, with 12 bases between them. This CDR3 region has 15 residues. Looked up from germline, CDR1 is MGHRA and CDR2 is YSYEKL. CDR3 DNA: TGCGCCAGCAGCCTTACCGAGGGAACTAACTATGGCTACACCTTC. Its protein is CASSLTEGTNYGYTF.

The V and J genes are TRBV6-1 and TRBJ1-3, with D unclear. Trimming removed 2 bases from V and 3 bases from J, with 8 bases in between. The CDR3 contains 14 residues. Per the germline V gene, CDR1 is MNHNS and CDR2 is SASEGT. The CDR3 nucleotides read TGTGCCAGCAGTGAAACCCTTGGTGGAAACACCATATATTTT. It is translated as CASSETLGGNTIYF.

V usage is TRBV19 and J usage is TRBJ1-2; 10 bases are a match to TRBD1. J gave up 7 bases and V 3 bases, and 5 bases lay outside the gene matches. The length of the CDR3 is 14 residues. Germline CDR1 LNHDA, CDR2 SQIVND (reference sequence). In DNA form, the CDR3 reads TGTGCCAGTAGTATCCCTGGGACAGGGGCTGGCTACACCTTC. Translation: CASSIPGTGAGYTF.

The rearrangement uses TRBV5-1 and TRBJ1-1; D is undetermined. Germline CDR1 SGHRS, CDR2 YFSETQ. This CDR3 comprises 15 residues. Deletions cut 0 bases from V and 3 bases from J, with 12 bases between. CDR3 protein: CASSLVVGSDTEAFF. The CDR3 nucleotides read TGCGCCAGCAGCTTGGTGGTGGGATCAGACACTGAAGCTTTCTTT.

The rearrangement links TRBV5-1 to TRBJ2-7; D may be TRBD1 (5 bases). The V end lost 0 bases, the J end lost 3 bases, and 10 bases lay between the germline ends. This CDR3 has 14 residues. The germline V gene has CDR1 SGHRS and CDR2 YFSETQ. The CDR3, as DNA: TGCGCCAGCAGCTTGGCTGCAGGACACTACGAGCAGTACTTC. This sequence encodes CASSLAAGHYEQYF.

The chain uses TRBV19 and TRBJ1-6; the D gene is possibly TRBD1 (5 bases). CDR1 and CDR2 from the germline V gene are LNHDA and SQIVND (reference sequence). V lost 8 bases to trimming and J lost 4 bases, with 12 bases between them. This CDR3 contains 14 residues. The CDR3 DNA is TGTGCCAGTTCGAAAGACAGTTATAATTCACCCCTCCACTTT. This gives the protein CASSKDSYNSPLHF.

Concerning this clone: One junction end does not reproduce the germline sequence, and a read error may be involved. The V gene is TRBV2, the J gene TRBJ1-5, with D possibly matching TRBD1 (5 bases). Germline-derived CDR1 and CDR2 are SNHLY and FYNNEI. CDR3 length equals 14 residues. CDR3 sequence (DNA): TGTGCCAGCAGTATAGCACAGGATCTAGGAATGCCGGATTTT. It codes for CASSIAQDLGMPDF. Full variable domain (missing parts from reference TRBV2 and TRBJ1-5): EPEVTQTPSHQVTQMGQEVILRCVPISNHLYFYWYRQILGQKVEFLVSFYNNEISEKSEIFDDQFSVERPDGSNFTLKIRSTKLEDSAMYFCASSIAQDLGMPDFGDGTRLSIL.

V usage is TRBV7-2 and J usage is TRBJ2-3; D not certain. V was trimmed by 7 bases and J by 1 base, leaving 18 bases between them. This CDR3 is 16 amino acids long. Germline CDR1 is SGHTA and CDR2 is FQGNSA. The CDR3: CASTSLSRSRTDTQYF. The CDR3 DNA reads TGTGCCAGCACCTCCCTTAGCCGCTCCCGCACAGATACGCAGTATTTT.

The rearrangement joins TRBV2 to TRBJ1-2; no firm D call. The CDR3 extends over 15 amino acids. Germline values: CDR1 SNHLY, CDR2 FYNNEI. Trimming left V 2 bases short and J 0 bases short, with 10 bases between. The CDR3 spells CASSEQRNSNYGYTF. The DNA of the CDR3 is TGTGCCAGCAGTGAACAGAGGAACTCTAACTATGGCTACACCTTC.

V is TRBV13 and J is TRBJ1-2; D is unresolved. The CDR3 spans 13 residues. V lost 1 base, J lost 2 bases, and 5 bases lay in between. CDR1 and CDR2 (germline): PRHDT, FYEKMQ (reference sequence). The CDR3 loop reads CASSLDPNYGYTF. The CDR3 bases are TGTGCCAGCAGCTTAGACCCGAACTATGGCTACACCTTC. The entire variable domain, with the rest obtained from reference TRBV13 and TRBJ1-2, is as follows: AAGVIQSPRHLIKEKRETATLKCYPIPRHDTVYWYQQGPGQDPQFLISFYEKMQSDKGSIPDRFSAQQFSDYHSELNMSSLELGDSALYFCASSLDPNYGYTFGSGTRLTVV.

The rearrangement links TRBV6-1 to TRBJ2-7; perhaps TRBD1 as D (5 bases). The V and J ends lost 3 bases and 1 base respectively, with 7 bases between them. Per germline, CDR1 MNHNS and CDR2 SASEGT. This CDR3 is 13 amino acids long. Here the CDR3 DNA reads TGTGCCAGCAGTGACAGGGCTTCCTACGAGCAGTACTTC. Amino acids: CASSDRASYEQYF.

The chain links TRBV11-2 to TRBJ2-2; 13 bases are shared with TRBD2. Germline V gives CDR1 SGHAT, CDR2 FQNNGV. The junction had 2 bases not matched to a gene; V was cut back by 0 bases and J by 4 bases. The CDR3 is made up of 17 amino acids. CDR3 sequence: CASSLEGLAGITGELFF. The CDR3 region has the DNA TGTGCCAGCAGCTTAGAGGGACTAGCGGGAATCACCGGGGAGCTGTTTTTT.